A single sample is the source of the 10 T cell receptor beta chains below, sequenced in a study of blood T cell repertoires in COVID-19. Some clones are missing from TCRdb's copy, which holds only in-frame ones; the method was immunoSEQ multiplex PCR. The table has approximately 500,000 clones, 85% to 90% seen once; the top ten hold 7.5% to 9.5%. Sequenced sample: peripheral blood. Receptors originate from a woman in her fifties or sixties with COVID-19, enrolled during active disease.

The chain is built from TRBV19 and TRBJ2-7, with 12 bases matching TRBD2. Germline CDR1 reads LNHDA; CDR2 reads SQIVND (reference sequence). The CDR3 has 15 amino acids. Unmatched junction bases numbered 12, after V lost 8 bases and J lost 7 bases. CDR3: CASQTSGGLLEEQYF. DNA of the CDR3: TGTGCCAGTCAGACTAGCGGGGGCCTGTTGGAAGAGCAGTACTTC.

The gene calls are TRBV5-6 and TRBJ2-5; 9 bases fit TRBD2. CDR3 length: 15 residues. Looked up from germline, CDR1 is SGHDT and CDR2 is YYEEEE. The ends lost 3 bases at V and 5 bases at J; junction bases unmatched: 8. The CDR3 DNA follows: TGTGCCAGCAGCTCCCCGCGGGGGGGCAATGAGACCCAGTACTTC. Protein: CASSSPRGGNETQYF.

The CDR3 is CAWGLAGIRTQYF. The CDR3 region has the DNA TGTGCCTGGGGACTAGCGGGGATCAGAACGCAGTATTTT. The gene calls are TRBV30 and TRBJ2-3; 12 nucleotides agree with TRBD2. Germline-derived CDR1 and CDR2 are GTSNPN and SVGIG (reference sequence). The CDR3 covers 13 residues. The V gene end was trimmed by 5 bases and the J gene end by 9 bases; junction bases not matched to a gene: 6. The whole variable domain, filled in from reference TRBV30 and TRBJ2-3, reads SQTIHQWPATLVQPVGSPLSLECTVEGTSNPNLYWYRQAAGRGLQLLFYSVGIGQISSEVPQNLSASRPQDRQFILSSKKLLLSDSGFYLCAWGLAGIRTQYFGPGTRLTVL.

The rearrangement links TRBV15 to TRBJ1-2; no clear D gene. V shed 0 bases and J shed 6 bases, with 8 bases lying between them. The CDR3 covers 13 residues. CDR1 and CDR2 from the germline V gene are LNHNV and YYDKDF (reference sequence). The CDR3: CATSREREDGYTF. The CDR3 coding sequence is TGTGCCACCAGCAGAGAGAGGGAGGATGGCTACACCTTC.

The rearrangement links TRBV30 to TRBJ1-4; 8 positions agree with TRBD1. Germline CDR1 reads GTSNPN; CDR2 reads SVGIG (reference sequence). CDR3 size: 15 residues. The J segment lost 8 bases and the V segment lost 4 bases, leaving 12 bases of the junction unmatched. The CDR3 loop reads CAWIARTGSREKLFF. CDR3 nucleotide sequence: TGTGCCTGGATCGCCCGGACAGGGAGCCGAGAAAAACTGTTTTTT.

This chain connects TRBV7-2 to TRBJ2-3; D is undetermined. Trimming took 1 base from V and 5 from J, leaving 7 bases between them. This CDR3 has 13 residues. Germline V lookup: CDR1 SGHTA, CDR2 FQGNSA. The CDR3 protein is CASSLDSQDTQYF. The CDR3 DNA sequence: TGTGCCAGCAGCTTAGACTCCCAAGATACGCAGTATTTT.

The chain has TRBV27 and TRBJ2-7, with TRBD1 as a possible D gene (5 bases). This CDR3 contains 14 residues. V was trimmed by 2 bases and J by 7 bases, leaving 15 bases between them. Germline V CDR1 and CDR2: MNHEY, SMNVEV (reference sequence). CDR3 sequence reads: CASSLSQGPWEQYF. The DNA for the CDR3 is TGTGCCAGCAGTTTAAGTCAGGGCCCCTGGGAGCAGTACTTC.

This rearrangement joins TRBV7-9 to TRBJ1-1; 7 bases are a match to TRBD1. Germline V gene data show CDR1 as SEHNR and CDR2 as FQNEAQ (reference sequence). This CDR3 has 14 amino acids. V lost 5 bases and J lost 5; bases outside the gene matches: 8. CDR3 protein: CASSDDRAATEAFF. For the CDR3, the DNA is TGTGCCAGCAGCGATGACAGGGCGGCGACTGAAGCTTTCTTT.

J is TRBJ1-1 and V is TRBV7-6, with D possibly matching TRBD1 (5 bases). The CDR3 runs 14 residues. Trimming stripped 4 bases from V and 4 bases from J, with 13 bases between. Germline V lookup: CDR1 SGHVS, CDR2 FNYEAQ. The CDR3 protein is CASSSLTVGTEAFF. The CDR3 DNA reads TGTGCCAGCAGCTCTTTGACAGTCGGCACTGAAGCTTTCTTT. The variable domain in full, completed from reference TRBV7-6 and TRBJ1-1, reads GAGVSQSPRYKVTKRGQDVALRCDPISGHVSLYWYRQALGQGPEFLTYFNYEAQQDKSGLPNDRFSAERPEGSISTLTIQRTEQRDSAMYRCASSSLTVGTEAFFGQGTRLTVV.

CDR3 coding DNA: TGTGCCAGCAGCCCGGCGGGCGGGGGGATCTCCTACGAGCAGTACTTC. This gives the protein CASSPAGGGISYEQYF. The rearrangement links TRBV5-4 to TRBJ2-7; TRBD2 matches at 8 bases. Trimming took 4 bases from V and 0 from J; bases not matched to a gene: 9. CDR1 SGHNT and CDR2 YYREEE come from the germline V gene (reference sequence). This CDR3 has 16 residues. Using reference TRBV5-4 and TRBJ2-7 for the parts outside the CDR3, the full variable domain is ETGVTQSPTHLIKTRGQQVTLRCSSQSGHNTVSWYQQALGQGPQFIFQYYREEENGRGNFPPRFSGLQFPNYSSELNVNALELDDSALYLCASSPAGGGISYEQYFGPGTRLTVT.